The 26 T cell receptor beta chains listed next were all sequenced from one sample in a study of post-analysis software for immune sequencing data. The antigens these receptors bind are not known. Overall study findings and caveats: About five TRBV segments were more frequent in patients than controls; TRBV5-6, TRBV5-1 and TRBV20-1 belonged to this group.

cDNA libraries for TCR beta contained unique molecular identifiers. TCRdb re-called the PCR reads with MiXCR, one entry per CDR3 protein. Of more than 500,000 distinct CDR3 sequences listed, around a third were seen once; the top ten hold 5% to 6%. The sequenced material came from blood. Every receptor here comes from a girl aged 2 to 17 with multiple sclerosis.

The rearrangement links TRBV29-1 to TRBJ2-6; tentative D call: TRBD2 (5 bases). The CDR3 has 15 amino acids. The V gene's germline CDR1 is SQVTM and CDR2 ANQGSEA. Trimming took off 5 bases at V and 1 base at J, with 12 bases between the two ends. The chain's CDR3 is CSVQVSGSGANVLTF. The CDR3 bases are TGCAGCGTTCAAGTTTCGGGATCTGGGGCCAACGTCCTGACTTTC.

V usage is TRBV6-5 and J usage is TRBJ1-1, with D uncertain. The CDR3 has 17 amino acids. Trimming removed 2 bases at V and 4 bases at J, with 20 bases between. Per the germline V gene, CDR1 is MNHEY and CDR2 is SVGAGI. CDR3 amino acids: CASSYHARWGIVTEAFF. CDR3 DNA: TGTGCCAGCAGTTACCATGCCCGGTGGGGTATCGTCACTGAAGCTTTCTTT.

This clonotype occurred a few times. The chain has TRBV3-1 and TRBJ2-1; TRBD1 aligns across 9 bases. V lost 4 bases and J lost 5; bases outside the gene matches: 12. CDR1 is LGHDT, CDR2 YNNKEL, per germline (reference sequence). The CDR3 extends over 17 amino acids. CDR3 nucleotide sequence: TGTGCCAGCAGCCTATCTAACACGGGACAGGGTGACAATGAGCAGTTCTTC. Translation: CASSLSNTGQGDNEQFF.

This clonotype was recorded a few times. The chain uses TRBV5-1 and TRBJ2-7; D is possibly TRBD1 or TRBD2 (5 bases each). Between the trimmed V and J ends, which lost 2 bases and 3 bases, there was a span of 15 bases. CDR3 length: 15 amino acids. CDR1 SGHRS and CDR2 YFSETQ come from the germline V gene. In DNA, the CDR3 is TGCGCCAGCAGCTTCAAGGAAGGGACGCTCTACGAGCAGTACTTC. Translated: CASSFKEGTLYEQYF.

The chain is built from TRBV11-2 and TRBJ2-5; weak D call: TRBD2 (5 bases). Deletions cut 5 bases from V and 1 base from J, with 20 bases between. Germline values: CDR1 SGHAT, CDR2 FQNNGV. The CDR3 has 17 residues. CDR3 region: CASSPFPGSRVQETQYF. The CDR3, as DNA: TGTGCCAGCAGCCCCTTTCCTGGGAGTAGGGTCCAAGAGACCCAGTACTTC.

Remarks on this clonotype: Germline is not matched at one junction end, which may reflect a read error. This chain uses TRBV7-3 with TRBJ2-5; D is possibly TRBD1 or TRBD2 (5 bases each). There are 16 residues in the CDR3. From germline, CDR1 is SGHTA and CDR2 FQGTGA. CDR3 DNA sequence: TGTTCCAGCAGCTTATTGCCAGGGAGTATTCAGGAGACCCAGTACTTC. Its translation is CSSSLLPGSIQETQYF.

The CDR3 DNA reads TGTGCCAGCAGGGAGGGACAGGGGAACACTGAAGCTTTCTTT. Its protein is CASREGQGNTEAFF. The chain joins TRBV12-3 or TRBV12-4 to TRBJ1-1; 9 bases agree with TRBD1. The V and J ends lost 6 bases and 1 base, in that order; junction bases with no gene match: 3. The CDR3 sequence is 14 residues long.

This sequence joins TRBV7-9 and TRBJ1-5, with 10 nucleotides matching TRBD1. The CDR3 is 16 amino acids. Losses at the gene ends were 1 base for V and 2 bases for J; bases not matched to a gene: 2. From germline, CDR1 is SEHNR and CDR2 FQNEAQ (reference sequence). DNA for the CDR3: TGTGCCAGCAGCTTAGTTGGACAGGGGGGCAATCAGCCCCAGCATTTT. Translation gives CASSLVGQGGNQPQHF. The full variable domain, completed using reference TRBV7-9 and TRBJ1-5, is DTGVSQNPRHKITKRGQNVTFRCDPISEHNRLYWYRQTLGQGPEFLTYFQNEAQLEKSRLLSDRFSAERPKGSFSTLEIQRTEQGDSAMYLCASSLVGQGGNQPQHFGDGTRLSIL.

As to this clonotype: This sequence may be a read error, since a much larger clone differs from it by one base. CDR3 region: CASEPRAEETQYF. The CDR3 nucleotides are TGTGCCAGTGAACCGCGAGCGGAAGAGACCCAGTACTTC. The chain uses TRBV3-1 and TRBJ2-5; maybe TRBD2 (5 bases). This CDR3 is 13 amino acids long. Per the germline V gene, CDR1 is LGHDT and CDR2 is YNNKEL (reference sequence). Deletions cut 9 bases from V and 3 bases from J, with 14 bases between.

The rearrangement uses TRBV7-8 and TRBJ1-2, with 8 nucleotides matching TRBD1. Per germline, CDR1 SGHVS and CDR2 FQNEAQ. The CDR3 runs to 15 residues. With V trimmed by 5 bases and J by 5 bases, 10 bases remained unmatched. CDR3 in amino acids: CASSPTQGQGYGYTF. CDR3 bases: TGTGCCAGCAGCCCTACGCAAGGACAGGGTTATGGCTACACCTTC.

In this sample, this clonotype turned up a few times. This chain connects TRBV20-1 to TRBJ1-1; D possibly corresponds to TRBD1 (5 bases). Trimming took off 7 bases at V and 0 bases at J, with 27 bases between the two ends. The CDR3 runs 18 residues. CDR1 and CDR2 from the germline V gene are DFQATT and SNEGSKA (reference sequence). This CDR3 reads CSVPAPDRDGGLNTEAFF. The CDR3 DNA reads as TGCAGTGTTCCAGCACCGGATCGGGACGGAGGATTGAACACTGAAGCTTTCTTT.

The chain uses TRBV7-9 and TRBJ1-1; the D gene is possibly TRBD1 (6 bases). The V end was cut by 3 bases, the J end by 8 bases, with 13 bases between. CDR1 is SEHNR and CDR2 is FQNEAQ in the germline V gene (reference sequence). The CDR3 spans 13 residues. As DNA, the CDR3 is TGTGCCAGCAGCTTCCTGGGACACGCAGAAGCTTTCTTT. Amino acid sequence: CASSFLGHAEAFF.

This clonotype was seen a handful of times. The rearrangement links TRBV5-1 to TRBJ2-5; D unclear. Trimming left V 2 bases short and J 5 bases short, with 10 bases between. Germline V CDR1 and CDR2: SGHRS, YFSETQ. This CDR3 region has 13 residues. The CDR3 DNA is TGCGCCAGCAGCTTTCGCCCACAGGAGACCCAGTACTTC. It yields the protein CASSFRPQETQYF.

CDR3 in amino acids: CASSPRTGWDYEQYF. The CDR3 DNA reads TGTGCCAGCAGCCCGAGGACAGGGTGGGACTACGAGCAGTACTTC. J is TRBJ2-5 and V is TRBV14; 8 bases are a match to TRBD1. The DNA end favors TRBJ2-7, so the J call may be wrong. Per germline, CDR1 SGHDN and CDR2 FVKESK. The CDR3 length is 15 residues.

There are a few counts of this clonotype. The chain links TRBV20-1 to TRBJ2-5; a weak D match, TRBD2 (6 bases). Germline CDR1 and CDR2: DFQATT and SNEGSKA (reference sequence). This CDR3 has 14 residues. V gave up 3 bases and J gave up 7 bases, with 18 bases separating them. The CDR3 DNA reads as TGCAGTGCTAGTGACGCCCGCACGGGAGTGACCCAGTACTTC. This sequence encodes CSASDARTGVTQYF.

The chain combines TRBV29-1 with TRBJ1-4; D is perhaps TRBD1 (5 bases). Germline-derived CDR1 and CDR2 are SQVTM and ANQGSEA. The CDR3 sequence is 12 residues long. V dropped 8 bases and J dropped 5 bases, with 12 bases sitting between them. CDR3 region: CSITGPNEKLFF. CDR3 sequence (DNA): TGCAGCATAACAGGTCCGAATGAAAAACTGTTTTTT.

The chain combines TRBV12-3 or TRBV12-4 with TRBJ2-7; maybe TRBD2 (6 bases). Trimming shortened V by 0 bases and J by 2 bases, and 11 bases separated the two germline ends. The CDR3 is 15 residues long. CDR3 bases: TGTGCCAGCAGTTTAGCGGGGGGAAAGGCCTACGAGCAGTACTTC. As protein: CASSLAGGKAYEQYF.

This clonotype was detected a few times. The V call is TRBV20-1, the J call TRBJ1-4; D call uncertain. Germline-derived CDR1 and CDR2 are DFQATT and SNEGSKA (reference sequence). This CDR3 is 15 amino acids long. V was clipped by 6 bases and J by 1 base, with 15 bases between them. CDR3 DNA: TGCAGTGCCAAGGGAGCCGGCATAACTAATGAAAAACTGTTTTTT. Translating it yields CSAKGAGITNEKLFF.

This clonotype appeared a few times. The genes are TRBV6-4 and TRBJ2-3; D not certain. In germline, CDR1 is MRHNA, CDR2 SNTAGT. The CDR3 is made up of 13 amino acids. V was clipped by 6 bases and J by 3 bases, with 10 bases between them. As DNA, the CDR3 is TGTGCCAGCAGCATGCTAGGGACAGATACGCAGTATTTT. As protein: CASSMLGTDTQYF.

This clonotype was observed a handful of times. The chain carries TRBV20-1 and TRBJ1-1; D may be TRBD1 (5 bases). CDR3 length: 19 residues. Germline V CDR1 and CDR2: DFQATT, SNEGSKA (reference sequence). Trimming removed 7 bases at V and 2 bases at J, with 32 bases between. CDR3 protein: CSVEGLLRHPAPFNTEAFF. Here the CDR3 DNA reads TGCAGTGTAGAGGGGCTATTGAGGCATCCCGCTCCCTTTAACACTGAAGCTTTCTTT.

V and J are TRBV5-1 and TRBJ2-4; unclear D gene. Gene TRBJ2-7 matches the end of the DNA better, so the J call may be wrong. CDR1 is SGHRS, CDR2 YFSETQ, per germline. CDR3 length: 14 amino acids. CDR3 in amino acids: CASCPTTSSYEQYF. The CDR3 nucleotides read TGCGCCAGCTGCCCCACTACAAGCTCCTACGAGCAGTACTTC.

For the CDR3, the DNA is TGTGCCAGCAGTGATCGAGCGGGGGGGCCGGAGACCCAGTACTTC. It codes for CASSDRAGGPETQYF. The chain carries TRBV2 and TRBJ2-5; 10 bases line up with TRBD2. The CDR3 loop spans 15 amino acids. The V gene's germline CDR1 is SNHLY and CDR2 FYNNEI. V lost 3 bases and J lost 5; bases outside the gene matches: 6.

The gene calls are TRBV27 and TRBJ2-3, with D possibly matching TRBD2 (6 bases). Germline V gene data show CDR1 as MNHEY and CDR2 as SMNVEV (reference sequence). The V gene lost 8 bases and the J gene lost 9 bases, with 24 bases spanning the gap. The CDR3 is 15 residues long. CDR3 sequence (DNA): TGTGCCAGCGCCGGCGCGGTTGCCTCGGCGGGGACGCAGTATTTT. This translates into CASAGAVASAGTQYF.

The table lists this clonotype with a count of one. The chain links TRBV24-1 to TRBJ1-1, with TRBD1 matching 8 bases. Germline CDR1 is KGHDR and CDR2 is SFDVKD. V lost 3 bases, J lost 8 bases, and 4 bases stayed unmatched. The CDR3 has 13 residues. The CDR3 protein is CATSDPGQGEAFF. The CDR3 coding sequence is TGTGCCACCAGTGATCCCGGACAGGGCGAAGCTTTCTTT.

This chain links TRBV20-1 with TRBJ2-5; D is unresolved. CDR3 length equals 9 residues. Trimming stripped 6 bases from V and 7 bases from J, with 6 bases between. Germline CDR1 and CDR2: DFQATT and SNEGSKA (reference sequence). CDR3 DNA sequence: TGCAGTGCCTCCCGGACCCAGTACTTC. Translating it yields CSASRTQYF.

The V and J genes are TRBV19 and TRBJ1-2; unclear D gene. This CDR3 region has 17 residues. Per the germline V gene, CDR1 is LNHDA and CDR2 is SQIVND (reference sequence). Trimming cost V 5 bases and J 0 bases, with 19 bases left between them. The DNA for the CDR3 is TGTGCCAGTAGTGCCACCGTGCAGGCGGGAGCTAACTATGGCTACACCTTC. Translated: CASSATVQAGANYGYTF.